These T cell receptor beta chains were read from a single sample in a study of OX40 agonist ivuxolimab in advanced cancers. The method was immunoSEQ multiplex PCR; TCRdb's version includes in-frame clones alone and lacks a portion of them. Among fewer than 85,000 clones, over 80% were seen once, and the ten largest hold roughly 0.5%. The specimen comprised CD4+ or CD8+ T cells sorted from blood, sampled in a trial of the OX40 agonist ivuxolimab. The receptors here all came from an adult with an advanced solid tumor such as melanoma, head and neck, liver or kidney cancer. Each CDR3 is given with its conserved first and last residue. D genes are given only for firm matches. Clone size is shown for a subset of rows, as once, few, many or a class of expanded clone.

D gene	V gene	J gene	clone size	CDR3 DNA	CDR3 protein
.	TRBV7-9	TRBJ2-1	.	TGTGCCAGCAGCTTTAGAGGGAGGGGGTACAATGAGCAGTTCTTC	CASSFRGRGYNEQFF
TRBD1	TRBV7-8	TRBJ1-5	.	TGTGCCAGCAGCTTAGGGCAGCGGACAGGGGTGCAGCCCCAGCATTTT	CASSLGQRTGVQPQHF
.	TRBV11-3	TRBJ2-4	.	TGTGCCAGCAGCTTAGAGGTGAAAAACATTCAGTACTTC	CASSLEVKNIQYF
.	TRBV6-5	TRBJ1-2	.	TGTGCCAGCAGAAGACAGGCCCCGAACTATGGCTACACCTTC	CASRRQAPNYGYTF
.	TRBV5-1	TRBJ1-1	.	TGCGCCAGCAGCTGGGCTAGGACGGGTAACACTGAAGCTTTCTTT	CASSWARTGNTEAFF
TRBD2	TRBV19	TRBJ2-4	.	TGTGCCAGTAGACCGGGGACTAGCGGACCTGTCCAAAACATTCAGTACTTC	CASRPGTSGPVQNIQYF
.	TRBV15	TRBJ1-2	.	TGTGCCACCAGCAGAGATGCAGGAGAACTTACTAACTATGGCTACACCTTC	CATSRDAGELTNYGYTF
.	TRBV6-1	TRBJ2-7	.	TGTGCCAGCAGGGGAACACTGGTCTACGAGCAGTACTTC	CASRGTLVYEQYF
TRBD1	TRBV5-1	TRBJ1-2	.	TGCGCCAGCAGCACAGGGGGCTTAAACTATGGCTACACCTTC	CASSTGGLNYGYTF
.	TRBV5-6	TRBJ2-5	.	TGTGCCAGCAGCTTGGTTCCCATAAGGGAGACCCAGTACTTC	CASSLVPIRETQYF
TRBD1	TRBV6-5	TRBJ1-1	.	TGTGCCAGCAGTTACCGCAGGGGGCGCTGGAACACTGAAGCTTTCTTT	CASSYRRGRWNTEAFF
.	TRBV6-5	TRBJ2-3	.	TGTGCCAGCAAAGCACCTCTGGACGGAGGGACGCAGTATTTT	CASKAPLDGGTQYF
.	TRBV5-1	TRBJ2-7	.	TGCGCCAGCAGCTTGGAAGGTAGCGTGGGGGAGCAGTACTTC	CASSLEGSVGEQYF
.	TRBV28	TRBJ1-5	.	TGTGCCAGTAAGGACAGCTATAGCAATCAGCCCCAGCATTTT	CASKDSYSNQPQHF
.	TRBV20-1	TRBJ2-3	.	TGCAGTGCTAGCCTCACAGATACGCAGTATTTT	CSASLTDTQYF
TRBD1	TRBV2	TRBJ2-7	.	TGTGCCAGCGGACGGGACAGCCTCTCCTACGAGCAGTACTTC	CASGRDSLSYEQYF
TRBD2	TRBV5-6	TRBJ2-1	.	TGTGCCAGCAGCTTGGTGGGGCTAGCGGGCTACAATGAGCAGTTCTTC	CASSLVGLAGYNEQFF
TRBD2	TRBV19	TRBJ2-3	once	TGTGCCAGTAGTATCCGACTAGCGGGACCTAGCACAGATACGCAGTATTTT	CASSIRLAGPSTDTQYF
TRBD1	TRBV27	TRBJ1-1	.	TGTGCCAGCAGACGACAGGGGGACACTGAAGCTTTCTTT	CASRRQGDTEAFF
.	TRBV5-1	TRBJ2-1	.	TGCGCCAGCAGCTTGGGCCCGACTGAGCAGTTCTTC	CASSLGPTEQFF
.	TRBV5-6	TRBJ2-7	.	TGTGCCAGCAGTTTTGCCAGGGGCCCCTACGAGCAGTACTTC	CASSFARGPYEQYF
.	TRBV11-2	TRBJ2-2	.	TGTGCCAGCAGCCACGGGGGCTCTGCCGGGGAGCTGTTTTTT	CASSHGGSAGELFF
TRBD1	TRBV30	TRBJ1-2	.	TGTGCCTGGAGTGTAGGGACAGGGGGTTATGGCTACACCTTC	CAWSVGTGGYGYTF
.	TRBV19	TRBJ2-3	.	TGTGCCAGTAGTTTTCCTCCAGATACGCAGTATTTT	CASSFPPDTQYF
.	TRBV19	TRBJ1-5	.	TGTGCCAGTAGTATAGGATGGAGGGGTGGACAGCCCCAGCATTTT	CASSIGWRGGQPQHF
.	TRBV6-1	TRBJ1-1	.	TGTGCCAGCAGTGCTGACACGAACACTGAAGCTTTCTTT	CASSADTNTEAFF
TRBD2	TRBV5-1	TRBJ2-7	.	TGCGCCAGCAGCTGGGGGACTAGCGGGATCCCCGTCGAGCAGTACTTC	CASSWGTSGIPVEQYF
TRBD2	TRBV5-4	TRBJ2-7	.	TGTGCCAGCAGCTTGAGGGCGACTAGCGGATCTGCCGAGCAGTACTTC	CASSLRATSGSAEQYF
.	TRBV6-5	TRBJ1-1	.	TGTGCCAGCAGTTACTTTGGTAGCACTGAAGCTTTCTTT	CASSYFGSTEAFF
.	TRBV7-9	TRBJ1-2	.	TGTGCCAGCAGCTTAGAGGGTCAGTACTACACCTTC	CASSLEGQYYTF
.	TRBV4-1	TRBJ2-1	.	TGCGCCAGCAGCCAAGAACCCGGGGATGGGGCTTGGCGGAATGAGCAGTTCTTC	CASSQEPGDGAWRNEQFF
.	TRBV6-5	TRBJ2-1	.	TGTGCCAGCGGAGTCGAGCGGATGAGCAATGAGCAGTTCTTC	CASGVERMSNEQFF